The next 21 T cell receptor beta chains were all read from a single sample in a study of blood T cells in healthy people across ages (dated by TCRdb to the mid-2010s). The library came from 5' RACE. Sequenced on an Illumina HiSeq 2500. A second roughly 7 to 11 cycle PCR used a sample-barcoded 5' primer and a J-beta primer mix. TCRdb took the public reads, trimmed them with fastp at Q25, ran MiXCR for clone calling and kept in-frame beta chains. Each record represents a unique CDR3 protein, reported with the most common genes and DNA among its rows. The sample profile shows 1.2 million to 1.5 million distinct CDR3 sequences; almost 60% of them were found once. The top ten constitute more than 6% of the sample. The sequencing sample was made of blood. The receptors were sampled from a man between 18 and 35 years old in good health.

This clonotype is a singleton in its sample. V gene TRBV10-3 combines with J gene TRBJ1-1; 7 positions agree with TRBD1. CDR1 ENHRY and CDR2 SYGVKD come from the germline V gene. The CDR3 has 17 amino acids. V shed 3 bases, J shed 0 bases, and the junction held 10 bases outside the gene matches. Written as DNA, the CDR3 is TGTGCCATCAGTGATCCCCCGGGACAGCTCATGAACACTGAAGCTTTCTTT. Its protein product is CAISDPPGQLMNTEAFF.

This chain uses TRBV29-1 with TRBJ1-1; tentative D call: TRBD1 (5 bases). V was trimmed by 6 bases and J by 0 bases, leaving 8 bases between them. The CDR3 length is 12 residues. From germline, CDR1 is SQVTM and CDR2 ANQGSEA. In nucleotides, the CDR3 is TGCAGCGTCCAAGGGGTGAACACTGAAGCTTTCTTT. Its protein product is CSVQGVNTEAFF.

The chain combines TRBV27 with TRBJ1-2; TRBD1 is a possible D gene (5 bases). CDR1 and CDR2 (germline): MNHEY, SMNVEV (reference sequence). This CDR3 comprises 14 residues. V was trimmed by 3 bases and J by 8 bases, leaving 16 bases between them. CDR3 in amino acids: CASSFGGERGGYTF. For the CDR3, the DNA is TGTGCCAGCAGTTTCGGGGGTGAACGAGGCGGCTACACCTTC.

A single count supports this clonotype. The rearrangement joins TRBV20-1 to TRBJ2-1; D gene uncertain. The tail of the sequence fits TRBJ2-7 better, so the J call may be wrong. In germline, CDR1 is DFQATT, CDR2 SNEGSKA (reference sequence). The CDR3 is 13 residues long. CDR3 in amino acids: CSADMATHNEQYF. CDR3 coding DNA: TGCAGTGCTGATATGGCCACCCACAATGAGCAGTACTTC.

The chain has TRBV2 and TRBJ2-5; perhaps TRBD1 as D (5 bases). V lost 4 bases and J 5 bases, leaving 14 bases between the germline ends. This CDR3 spans 14 amino acids. Per germline, CDR1 SNHLY and CDR2 FYNNEI. DNA for the CDR3: TGTGCCAGCAGTGGGGGCGAGTCATGGGAGACCCAGTACTTC. Its translation is CASSGGESWETQYF.

The chain combines TRBV6-6 with TRBJ2-3; 7 bases match TRBD2. Germline lookup yields CDR1 MNHNY and CDR2 SVGAGI (reference sequence). Trimming cost V 2 bases and J 2 bases; bases outside gene matches: 10. The CDR3 sequence is 17 residues long. The DNA of the CDR3 is TGTGCCAGCAGTTACCTCGCGACGGGACTATTCACAGATACGCAGTATTTT. Its translation is CASSYLATGLFTDTQYF.

A few counts support this clonotype. This rearrangement joins TRBV28 to TRBJ2-4, with a possible D match to TRBD1 (5 bases). The DNA end favors TRBJ2-7, so the J call may be wrong. Germline CDR1 MDHEN, CDR2 SYDVKM. This CDR3 region has 13 residues. CDR3 residues: CASRPTGTYEQYF. In nucleotides, the CDR3 is TGTGCCAGCAGGCCTACAGGTACCTACGAGCAGTACTTC.

Here the CDR3 DNA reads TGTGCCAGCAGCTTAAACGCGGGGAGAAGAGCAGATACGCAGTATTTT. Encoded protein: CASSLNAGRRADTQYF. The gene calls are TRBV7-9 and TRBJ2-3; tentative D call: TRBD2 (6 bases). Trimming removed 2 bases at V and 4 bases at J, with 16 bases between. The CDR3 has 16 residues. Germline CDR1 is SEHNR and CDR2 is FQNEAQ (reference sequence).

The gene calls are TRBV12-3 or TRBV12-4 and TRBJ2-5; 7 positions agree with TRBD1. Trimming cost V 6 bases and J 5 bases; bases outside gene matches: 6. CDR3 length equals 13 residues. CDR3 nucleotide sequence: TGTGCCAGCAGCATTATCAGGGGGGAGACCCAGTACTTC. Protein product: CASSIIRGETQYF.

V usage is TRBV25-1 and J usage is TRBJ2-7; 10 nucleotides match TRBD1. Germline trimming cut 8 bases from V and 3 bases from J; bases unmatched to any gene: 19. The CDR3 is 18 residues long. The germline V gene has CDR1 MGHDK and CDR2 SYGVNS. CDR3 amino acids: CASGGGGQGKEVNYEQYF. CDR3 nucleotides: TGTGCCAGCGGGGGCGGGGGACAGGGGAAAGAAGTAAACTACGAGCAGTACTTC.

In this sample, this clonotype turned up a few times. The CDR3 nucleotides read TGCAGCGTTATACAGACTGGAACCTACGAGCAGTACTTC. Translated, it gives CSVIQTGTYEQYF. The genes are TRBV29-1 and TRBJ2-7; D gene ambiguous. The CDR3 totals 13 residues. Trimming took 5 bases from V and 2 from J, leaving 13 bases between them. Per the germline V gene, CDR1 is SQVTM and CDR2 is ANQGSEA.

The V and J genes are TRBV4-1 and TRBJ2-7; D could derive from TRBD1 or TRBD2 (5 bases each). The CDR3 length is 17 residues. Trimming cost V 0 bases and J 3 bases, with 18 bases left between them. Germline CDR1 is MGHRA and CDR2 is YSYEKL. CDR3 coding DNA: TGCGCCAGCAGCCAAGAATCGACAGAAGCAGGACTCTACGAGCAGTACTTC. This gives the protein CASSQESTEAGLYEQYF.

The chain links TRBV6-5 to TRBJ2-5, with TRBD2 matching over 7 bases. CDR1 is MNHEY, CDR2 SVGAGI, per germline. There are 15 residues in the CDR3. With V trimmed by 0 bases and J by 2 bases, 3 bases remained unmatched. The CDR3 protein is CASSYSIGGQETQYF. The DNA for the CDR3 is TGTGCCAGCAGTTACTCGATCGGGGGGCAAGAGACCCAGTACTTC.

The V call is TRBV20-1, the J call TRBJ1-2; no clear D gene. Per the germline V gene, CDR1 is DFQATT and CDR2 is SNEGSKA (reference sequence). The CDR3 spans 13 residues. Trimming pared 0 bases from V and 4 bases from J, leaving 9 bases between. The CDR3 DNA follows: TGCAGTGCTAGAGATGGGTGGAGCTATGGCTACACCTTC. It is translated as CSARDGWSYGYTF.

This clonotype turned up a few times. The V and J genes are TRBV12-3 or TRBV12-4 and TRBJ2-7; 7 bases are a match to TRBD2. V shed 5 bases, J shed 2 bases, and the junction held 9 bases outside the gene matches. The CDR3 consists of 15 residues. This chain's CDR3 is CASSPQAGWTYEQYF. The CDR3 DNA reads TGTGCCAGCAGTCCTCAAGCGGGATGGACCTACGAGCAGTACTTC.

The chain's CDR3 is CSVEDPRLSGANVLTF. In DNA form, the CDR3 reads TGCAGCGTTGAAGATCCTCGATTGAGTGGGGCCAACGTCCTGACTTTC. The V call is TRBV29-1, the J call TRBJ2-6; the D is unclear. Trimming pared 0 bases from V and 3 bases from J, leaving 12 bases between. CDR3 length equals 16 residues. Germline CDR1 is SQVTM and CDR2 is ANQGSEA.

There are a few counts of this clonotype. The rearrangement links TRBV6-5 to TRBJ2-2; D not certain. There are 13 residues in the CDR3. The germline V and J ends were trimmed by 6 bases and 6 bases, with 11 bases remaining between them. CDR1 and CDR2 (germline): MNHEY, SVGAGI. The CDR3 is CASSLPGPGELFF. Written as DNA, the CDR3 is TGTGCCAGCAGCCTTCCTGGCCCCGGGGAGCTGTTTTTT.

In this sample, this clonotype turned up a few times. The rearrangement joins TRBV7-2 to TRBJ2-3, with D unclear. Germline V gene data show CDR1 as SGHTA and CDR2 as FQGNSA. This CDR3 spans 14 amino acids. Trimming left V 3 bases short and J 5 bases short, with 12 bases between. The CDR3 reads CASSFGSGLDTQYF. The DNA for the CDR3 is TGTGCCAGCAGCTTCGGTAGTGGATTAGATACGCAGTATTTT.

V and J are TRBV6-5 and TRBJ2-5, with 8 bases identical to TRBD2. CDR3 length equals 16 residues. CDR1 and CDR2 (germline): MNHEY, SVGAGI. V lost 8 bases to trimming and J lost 2 bases; unmatched junction nucleotides: 13. The CDR3 nucleotides are TGTGCCAGCGGGAGGGTTTTAGCGGGGTGGCAAGAGACCCAGTACTTC. It specifies CASGRVLAGWQETQYF.

The chain combines TRBV6-5 with TRBJ1-2, with a weak D call TRBD1 (6 bases). This CDR3 is 14 amino acids long. Germline assignment: CDR1 MNHEY and CDR2 SVGAGI. Trimming pared 6 bases from V and 7 bases from J, leaving 18 bases between. CDR3 region: CASSQQGGRFGYTF. DNA of the CDR3: TGTGCCAGCAGCCAACAGGGTGGAAGGTTTGGCTACACCTTC.

This clonotype was detected a few times. The chain combines TRBV7-9 with TRBJ1-1, with D possibly matching TRBD1 (6 bases). Germline lookup yields CDR1 SEHNR and CDR2 FQNEAQ (reference sequence). The length of the CDR3 is 15 residues. Trimming removed 5 bases at V and 0 bases at J, with 13 bases between. The CDR3 nucleotides read TGTGCCAGCAGCCCTCTAGGGACAATGAACACTGAAGCTTTCTTT. Its protein is CASSPLGTMNTEAFF.